The rows below give T cell receptor beta chains drawn from one sample of a study of post-analysis software for immune sequencing data. One entry per CDR3 protein, called by TCRdb with MiXCR from the PCR reads. There are hundreds of thousands of distinct CDR3 sequences in the sample; 25% to 30% occur only once, and around 0.56% lies in the top ten. Sequencing used blood. The receptors originated from a girl aged 10 to 17 with multiple sclerosis. The CDR3 runs from the conserved cysteine through the conserved F or W. The order of the fields is V gene, D gene, clone size, J gene, CDR3 protein, CDR3 DNA. A D gene is named only where the DNA matches it firmly. The size field is filled for only some rows; it gives once, few, many or a size class.

V: TRBV11-2
D: .
size: few
J: TRBJ2-3
CDR3: CASSLMIRADTQYF
DNA: TGTGCCAGCAGCTTAATGATCAGGGCAGATACGCAGTATTTT

V: TRBV12-3/TRBV12-4
D: .
size: .
J: TRBJ2-1
CDR3: CASSLGGDLGEFF
DNA: TGTGCCAGCAGTTTAGGGGGCGACCTGGGGGAGTTCTTC

V: TRBV6-5
D: .
size: .
J: TRBJ1-2
CDR3: CASRETVNYGYTF
DNA: TGTGCCAGCAGGGAAACCGTTAACTATGGCTACACCTTC

V: TRBV7-2
D: .
size: .
J: TRBJ2-6
CDR3: CASSLYPRQAGGANVLTF
DNA: TGTGCCAGCAGCTTATACCCCCGACAGGCGGGAGGGGCCAACGTCCTGACTTTC

V: TRBV20-1
D: .
size: .
J: TRBJ2-5
CDR3: CSAKGLGEETQYF
DNA: TGCAGTGCAAAGGGACTGGGGGAGGAGACCCAGTACTTC

V: TRBV28
D: .
size: many
J: TRBJ2-1
CDR3: CASTPRGGRTEQFF
DNA: TGTGCCAGCACCCCAAGGGGCGGGCGCACTGAGCAGTTCTTC

V: TRBV28
D: .
size: .
J: TRBJ2-5
CDR3: CASRLTGNQETQYF
DNA: TGTGCCAGCAGGTTAACAGGGAACCAAGAGACCCAGTACTTC

V: TRBV9
D: .
size: .
J: TRBJ1-2
CDR3: CASSSRSTGLSTF
DNA: TGTGCCAGCAGCTCCCGATCAACAGGGCTTTCCACCTTC

V: TRBV7-2
D: TRBD1
size: few
J: TRBJ1-2
CDR3: CASSLVDRGNHGYTF
DNA: TGTGCCAGCAGCTTAGTTGACAGGGGGAATCATGGCTACACCTTC

V: TRBV5-1
D: TRBD1
size: .
J: TRBJ1-2
CDR3: CTSSYGQGGYGYTF
DNA: TGCACCAGCAGCTACGGACAGGGGGGCTATGGCTACACCTTC

V: TRBV12-3/TRBV12-4
D: .
size: few
J: TRBJ2-3
CDR3: CASTSEMGTDTQYF
DNA: TGTGCCAGCACCAGCGAGATGGGCACAGATACGCAGTATTTT

V: TRBV29-1
D: TRBD1
size: few
J: TRBJ1-2
CDR3: CSVETGGKGYTF
DNA: TGCAGCGTTGAGACAGGGGGTAAGGGCTACACCTTC

V: TRBV5-1
D: TRBD1
size: .
J: TRBJ2-5
CDR3: CASRATGGAWETQYF
DNA: TGCGCCAGCAGAGCCACAGGGGGCGCTTGGGAGACCCAGTACTTC

V: TRBV11-2
D: .
size: .
J: TRBJ1-1
CDR3: CASILTLGDTEAFF
DNA: TGTGCCAGCATTTTAACACTCGGGGACACTGAAGCTTTCTTT

V: TRBV11-2
D: .
size: many
J: TRBJ2-7
CDR3: CASSLGRDWTYEQYF
DNA: TGTGCCAGCAGCTTAGGAAGGGACTGGACCTACGAGCAGTACTTC

V: TRBV24-1
D: .
size: .
J: TRBJ2-7
CDR3: CATSDFSGEQYF
DNA: TGTGCCACCAGTGATTTCTCGGGAGAGCAGTACTTC

V: TRBV6-2/TRBV6-3
D: .
size: few
J: TRBJ2-7
CDR3: CASSRTVTYEQYF
DNA: TGTGCCAGCAGTAGGACGGTGACCTACGAGCAGTACTTC

V: TRBV9
D: TRBD2
size: .
J: TRBJ2-1
CDR3: CASSVAGTNGNEQFF
DNA: TGTGCCAGCAGCGTAGCTGGGACTAACGGCAATGAGCAGTTCTTC

V: TRBV6-5
D: TRBD1
size: few
J: TRBJ2-3
CDR3: CASSLPDRGDTQYF
DNA: TGTGCCAGCAGTCTCCCGGACAGGGGGGATACGCAGTATTTT

V: TRBV4-3
D: .
size: many
J: TRBJ2-1
CDR3: CASSQDPGPSSYNEQFF
DNA: TGCGCCAGCAGCCAGGATCCCGGACCATCTTCCTACAATGAGCAGTTCTTC

V: TRBV4-3
D: TRBD2
size: .
J: TRBJ2-3
CDR3: CARSGRGRQGTDTQYF
DNA: TGCGCCCGCTCAGGACGCGGGAGGCAGGGCACAGATACGCAGTATTTT

V: TRBV20-1
D: TRBD1
size: .
J: TRBJ1-2
CDR3: CSAARTGGGRGYTF
DNA: TGCAGTGCTGCCCGGACAGGTGGGGGTCGGGGCTACACCTTC

V: TRBV7-8
D: TRBD2
size: .
J: TRBJ2-7
CDR3: CASSTSVTSGGSEQYF
DNA: TGTGCCAGCAGCACAAGCGTCACTAGCGGGGGATCCGAGCAGTACTTC

V: TRBV20-1
D: .
size: .
J: TRBJ2-2
CDR3: CSAIPHRRTGELFF
DNA: TGCAGTGCAATACCACACCGGAGGACCGGGGAGCTGTTTTTT

V: TRBV20-1
D: .
size: few
J: TRBJ2-3
CDR3: CRPSGTRSGDTQYF
DNA: TGCAGACCCTCCGGGACAAGAAGTGGAGATACGCAGTATTTT

V: TRBV10-3
D: TRBD1
size: few
J: TRBJ1-6
CDR3: CAIRGTAEYNSPLHF
DNA: TGTGCCATCAGGGGGACAGCTGAATATAATTCACCCCTCCACTTT